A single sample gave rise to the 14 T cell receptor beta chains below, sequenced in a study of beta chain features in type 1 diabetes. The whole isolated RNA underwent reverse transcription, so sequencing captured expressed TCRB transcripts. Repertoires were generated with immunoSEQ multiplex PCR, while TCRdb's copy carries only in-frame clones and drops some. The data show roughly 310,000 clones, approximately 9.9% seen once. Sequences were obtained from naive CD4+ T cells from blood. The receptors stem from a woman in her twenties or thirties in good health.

CDR3 bases: TGTGCTAGTGGTTTTGTACCGAAGGAGCATAGCGGGAGCCCATACGAGCAGTACTTC. Encoded protein: CASGFVPKEHSGSPYEQYF. The V gene is TRBV12-5, the J gene TRBJ2-7, with 9 bases fitting TRBD2. The germline CDR1 and CDR2 sequences are LGHNT and FRNRAP. This CDR3 has 19 residues. The trim removed 3 bases at V and 4 bases at J, leaving 19 bases unmatched.

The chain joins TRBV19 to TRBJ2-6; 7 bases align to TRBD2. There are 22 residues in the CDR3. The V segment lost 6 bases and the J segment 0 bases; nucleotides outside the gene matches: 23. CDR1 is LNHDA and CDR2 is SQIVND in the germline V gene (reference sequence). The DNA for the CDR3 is TGTGCCAGTAGGTCGGACAAAATGGGAGGGTGGCAGGGAACCTCTGGGGCCAACGTCCTGACTTTC. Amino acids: CASRSDKMGGWQGTSGANVLTF.

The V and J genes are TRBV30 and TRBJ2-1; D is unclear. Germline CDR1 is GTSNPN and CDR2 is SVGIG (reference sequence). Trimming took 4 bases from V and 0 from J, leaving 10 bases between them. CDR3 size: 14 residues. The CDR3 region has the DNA TGTGCCTGGACCCTAGACCTCTCCTACAATGAGCAGTTCTTC. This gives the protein CAWTLDLSYNEQFF.

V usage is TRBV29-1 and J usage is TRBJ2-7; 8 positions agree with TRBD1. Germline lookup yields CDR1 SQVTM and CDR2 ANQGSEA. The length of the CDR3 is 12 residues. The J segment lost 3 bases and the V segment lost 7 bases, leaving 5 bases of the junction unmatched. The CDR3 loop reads CSANDRGYEQYF. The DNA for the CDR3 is TGCAGCGCGAACGACAGGGGCTACGAGCAGTACTTC.

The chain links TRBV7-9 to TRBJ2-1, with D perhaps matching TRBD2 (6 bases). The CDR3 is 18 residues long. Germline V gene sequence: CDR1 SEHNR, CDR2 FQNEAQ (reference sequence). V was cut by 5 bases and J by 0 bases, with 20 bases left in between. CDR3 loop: CASSQRLTRDSSYNEQFF. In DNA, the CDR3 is TGTGCCAGCAGCCAGAGGCTTACACGGGACTCCTCCTACAATGAGCAGTTCTTC.

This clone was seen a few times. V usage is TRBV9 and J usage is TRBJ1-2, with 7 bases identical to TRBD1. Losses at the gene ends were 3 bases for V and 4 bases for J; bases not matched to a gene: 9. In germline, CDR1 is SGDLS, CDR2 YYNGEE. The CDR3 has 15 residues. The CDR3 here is CASSALRDSPYGYTF. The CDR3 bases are TGTGCCAGCAGCGCCCTTAGGGACAGCCCCTATGGCTACACCTTC.

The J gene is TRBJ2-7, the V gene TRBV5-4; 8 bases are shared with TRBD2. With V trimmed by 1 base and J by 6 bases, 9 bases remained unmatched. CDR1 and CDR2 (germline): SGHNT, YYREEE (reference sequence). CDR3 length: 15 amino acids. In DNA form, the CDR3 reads TGTGCCAGCAGCTTGTTCACTAGCGGTCCCTTCGAGCAGTACTTC. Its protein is CASSLFTSGPFEQYF.

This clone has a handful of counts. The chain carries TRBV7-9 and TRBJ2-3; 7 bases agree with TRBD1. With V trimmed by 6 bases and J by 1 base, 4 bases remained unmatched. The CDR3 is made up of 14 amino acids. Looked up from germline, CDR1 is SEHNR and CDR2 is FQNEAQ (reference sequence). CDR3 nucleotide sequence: TGTGCCAGCAGTCCCGGGACAGGCACAGATACGCAGTATTTT. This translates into CASSPGTGTDTQYF.

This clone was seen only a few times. The CDR3: CASSGGQGLGEGYTF. DNA of the CDR3: TGTGCCAGCAGTGGTGGACAGGGATTGGGGGAAGGCTACACCTTC. The rearrangement uses TRBV2 and TRBJ1-2, with 8 bases matching TRBD1. CDR1 SNHLY and CDR2 FYNNEI come from the germline V gene. The CDR3 is made up of 15 amino acids. After removal of 4 bases from V and 8 bases from J, the junction contained 12 bases not matched to a gene.

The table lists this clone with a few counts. Here the CDR3 reads CASSPQGHPNTEAFF. In DNA, the CDR3 is TGTGCCAGCAGCCCCCAGGGACACCCGAACACTGAAGCTTTCTTT. The chain recombines TRBV9 with TRBJ1-1; tentative D call: TRBD1 (6 bases). The CDR3 covers 15 residues. Per the germline V gene, CDR1 is SGDLS and CDR2 is YYNGEE. The V end lost 4 bases, the J end lost 1 base, and 14 bases lay between the germline ends.

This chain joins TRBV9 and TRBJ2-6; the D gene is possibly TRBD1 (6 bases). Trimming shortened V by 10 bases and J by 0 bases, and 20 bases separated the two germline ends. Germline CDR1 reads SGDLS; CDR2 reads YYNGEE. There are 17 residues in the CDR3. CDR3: CAPRGGRTFSGANVLTF. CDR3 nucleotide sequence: TGTGCCCCAAGAGGGGGAAGGACTTTCTCTGGGGCCAACGTCCTGACTTTC.

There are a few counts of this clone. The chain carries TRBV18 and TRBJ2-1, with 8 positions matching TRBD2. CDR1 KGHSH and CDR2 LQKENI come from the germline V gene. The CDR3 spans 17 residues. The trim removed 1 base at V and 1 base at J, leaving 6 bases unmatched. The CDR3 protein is CASSPQGTRWSYNEQFF. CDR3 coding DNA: TGTGCCAGCTCACCACAAGGGACTAGATGGTCCTACAATGAGCAGTTCTTC.

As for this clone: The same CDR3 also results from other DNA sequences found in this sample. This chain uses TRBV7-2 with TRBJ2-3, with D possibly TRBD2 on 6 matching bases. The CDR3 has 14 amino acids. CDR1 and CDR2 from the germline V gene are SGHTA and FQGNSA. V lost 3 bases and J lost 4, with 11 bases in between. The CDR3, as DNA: TGTGCCAGCAGCTTGGCTAGCGCCCCAGATACGCAGTATTTT. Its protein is CASSLASAPDTQYF. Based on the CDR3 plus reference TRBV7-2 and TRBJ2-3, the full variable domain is GAGVSQSPSNKVTEKGKDVELRCDPISGHTALYWYRQSLGQGLEFLIYFQGNSAPDKSGLPSDRFSAERTGGSVSTLTIQRTQQEDSAVYLCASSLASAPDTQYFGPGTRLTVL.

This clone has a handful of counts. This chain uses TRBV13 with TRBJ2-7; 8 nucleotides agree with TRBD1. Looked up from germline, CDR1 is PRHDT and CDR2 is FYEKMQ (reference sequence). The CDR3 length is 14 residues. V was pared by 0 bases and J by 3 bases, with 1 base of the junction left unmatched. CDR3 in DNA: TGTGCCAGCAGCTTAGGGGACAGGGACTACGAGCAGTACTTC. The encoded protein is CASSLGDRDYEQYF.